This T cell receptor beta chain was recorded in a study of beta chain features in type 1 diabetes. Study summary: All samples yielded roughly 100 million examined sorted cells. General study points: More deletions and fewer insertions at VDJ junctions were found in patients with type 1 diabetes. PCR may have favored shorter templates equally in patients and controls. A potential influence of HLA type upon TCRB rearrangement remained unresolved herein.

Every bit of the isolated RNA underwent reverse transcription, so sequencing read expressed TCRB transcripts. Assay: immunoSEQ multiplex PCR; the TCRdb copy retains only in-frame clones and omits some. The data show 350,000 or so clones, roughly 21% seen once. This CDR3 has 14 residues. Germline V lookup: CDR1 KGHSH, CDR2 LQKENI. V dropped 3 bases and J dropped 4 bases, with 13 bases sitting between them. This clone was seen a handful of times. Antigen unknown. V and J are TRBV18 and TRBJ2-7, with D perhaps matching TRBD1 (6 bases). Sequences were obtained from naive CD4+ T cells from blood. This clonotype was sampled from a woman between 18 and 29 years old in good health. CDR3 in DNA: TGTGCCAGCTCACCGGGGCAGGGGCAGTACGAGCAGTACTTC. It translates to CASSPGQGQYEQYF.